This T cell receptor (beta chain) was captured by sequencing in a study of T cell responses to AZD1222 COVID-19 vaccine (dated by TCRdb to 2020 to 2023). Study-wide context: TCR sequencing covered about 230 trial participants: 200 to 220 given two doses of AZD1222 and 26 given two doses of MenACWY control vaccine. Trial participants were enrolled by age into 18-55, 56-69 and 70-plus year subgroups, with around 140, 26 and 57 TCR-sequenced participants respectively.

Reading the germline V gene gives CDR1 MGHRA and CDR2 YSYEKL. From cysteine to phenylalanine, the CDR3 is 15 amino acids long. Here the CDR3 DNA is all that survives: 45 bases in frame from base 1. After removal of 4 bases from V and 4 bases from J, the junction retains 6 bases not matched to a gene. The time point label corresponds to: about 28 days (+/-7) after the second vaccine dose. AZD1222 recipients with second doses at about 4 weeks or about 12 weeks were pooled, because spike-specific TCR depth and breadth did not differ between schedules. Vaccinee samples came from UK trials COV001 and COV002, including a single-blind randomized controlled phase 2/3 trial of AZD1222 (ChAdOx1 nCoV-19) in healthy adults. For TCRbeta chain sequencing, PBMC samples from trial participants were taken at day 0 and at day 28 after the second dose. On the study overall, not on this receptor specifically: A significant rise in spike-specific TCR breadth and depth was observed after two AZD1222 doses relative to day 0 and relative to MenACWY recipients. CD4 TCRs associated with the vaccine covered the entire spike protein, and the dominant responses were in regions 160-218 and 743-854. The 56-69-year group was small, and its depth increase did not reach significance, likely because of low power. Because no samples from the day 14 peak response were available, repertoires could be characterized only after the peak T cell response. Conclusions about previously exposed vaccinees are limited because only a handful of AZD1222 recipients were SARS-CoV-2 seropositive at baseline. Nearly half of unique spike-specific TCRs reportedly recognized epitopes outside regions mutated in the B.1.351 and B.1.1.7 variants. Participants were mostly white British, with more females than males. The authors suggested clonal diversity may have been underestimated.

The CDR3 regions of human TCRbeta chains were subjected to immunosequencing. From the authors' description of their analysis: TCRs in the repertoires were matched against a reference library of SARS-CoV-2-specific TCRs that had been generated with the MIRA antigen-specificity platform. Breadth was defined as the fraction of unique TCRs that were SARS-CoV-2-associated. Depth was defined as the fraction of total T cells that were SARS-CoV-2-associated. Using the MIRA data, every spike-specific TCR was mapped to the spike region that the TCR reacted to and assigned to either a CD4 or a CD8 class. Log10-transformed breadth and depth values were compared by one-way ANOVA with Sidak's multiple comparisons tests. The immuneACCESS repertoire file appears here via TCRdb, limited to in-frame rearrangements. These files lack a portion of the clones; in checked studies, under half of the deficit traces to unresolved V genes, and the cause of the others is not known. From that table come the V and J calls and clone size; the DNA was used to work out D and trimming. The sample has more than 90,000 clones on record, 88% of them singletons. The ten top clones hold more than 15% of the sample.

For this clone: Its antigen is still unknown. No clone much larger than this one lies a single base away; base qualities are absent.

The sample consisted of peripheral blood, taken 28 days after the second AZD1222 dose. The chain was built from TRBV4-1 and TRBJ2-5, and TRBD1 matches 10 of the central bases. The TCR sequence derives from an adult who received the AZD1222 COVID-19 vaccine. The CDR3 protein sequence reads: CASSPHGQGGETQYF. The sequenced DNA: TGCGCCAGCAGCCCTCATGGACAGGGGGGAGAGACCCAGTACTTC.